The 26 T cell receptor beta chains given below trace back to one sample, sequenced in a study of blood T cells in healthy people across ages. A J-beta primer mix and a sample-barcoded 5' primer were used in a second PCR of roughly 6 to 12 cycles. TCRdb re-called the 5' RACE reads with MiXCR, one entry per CDR3 protein. The table lists 600,000 to 850,000 distinct CDR3 sequences, roughly 43% of them singletons. The sample consisted of blood. These receptors were obtained from a woman aged 60 to 75 in good health.

As concerns this clonotype: One junction end does not reproduce the germline sequence, and a read error may be involved. The chain has TRBV5-1 and TRBJ1-2; no clear D. Germline assignment: CDR1 SGHRS and CDR2 YFSETQ. The CDR3 is made up of 11 amino acids. CDR3 sequence: CASSPGSTYNF. As DNA, the CDR3 is TGCGCCAGCAGCCCGGGGAGTACCTACAACTTC.

This clonotype came up many times. The CDR3 region has the DNA TGTGCCTGGAGTGTTGGGGGTGAGCAGTTCTTC. Translating gives CAWSVGGEQFF. The V call is TRBV30, the J call TRBJ2-1, with D tentatively TRBD1 or TRBD2 (5 bases each). This CDR3 contains 11 residues. Germline V gene sequence: CDR1 GTSNPN, CDR2 SVGIG (reference sequence). V was clipped by 0 bases and J by 9 bases, with 6 bases between them. Complete variable domain (other parts from reference TRBV30 and TRBJ2-1): SQTIHQWPATLVQPVGSPLSLECTVEGTSNPNLYWYRQAAGRGLQLLFYSVGIGQISSEVPQNLSASRPQDRQFILSSKKLLLSDSGFYLCAWSVGGEQFFGPGTRLTVL.

A single count supports this clonotype. The chain is built from TRBV18 and TRBJ2-4; 7 nucleotides align to TRBD1. The length of the CDR3 is 15 residues. The J segment lost 0 bases and the V segment lost 3 bases, leaving 2 bases of the junction unmatched. Germline assignment: CDR1 KGHSH and CDR2 LQKENI. CDR3 region: CASSPDRLAKNIQYF. The CDR3 coding sequence is TGTGCCAGCTCACCGGACAGGCTAGCCAAAAACATTCAGTACTTC. Using reference TRBV18 and TRBJ2-4 for the parts outside the CDR3, the full variable domain is NAGVMQNPRHLVRRRGQEARLRCSPMKGHSHVYWYRQLPEEGLKFMVYLQKENIIDESGMPKERFSAEFPKEGPSILRIQQVVRGDSAAYFCASSPDRLAKNIQYFGAGTRLSVL.

The chain combines TRBV5-1 with TRBJ2-4; 10 positions agree with TRBD2. The DNA matches TRBJ2-5 better at its end, which makes the J call doubtful. This CDR3 has 16 amino acids. The V gene's germline CDR1 is SGHRS and CDR2 YFSETQ. The CDR3 nucleotides are TGCGCCAGCAGCTTGGGGATAGCGGGAGGAGGTGAGACCCAGTACTTC. Translating it yields CASSLGIAGGGETQYF.

This rearrangement joins TRBV27 to TRBJ2-3; D ambiguous. Looked up from germline, CDR1 is MNHEY and CDR2 is SMNVEV (reference sequence). V dropped 2 bases and J dropped 0 bases, with 15 bases sitting between them. The CDR3 runs 17 residues. CDR3 in DNA: TGTGCCAGCAGTTTAGCGGTCAGCTTTATTAGCACAGATACGCAGTATTTT. Its translation: CASSLAVSFISTDTQYF.

This chain uses TRBV5-6 with TRBJ1-2; TRBD1 aligns across 7 bases. The germline V gene has CDR1 SGHDT and CDR2 YYEEEE. The CDR3 consists of 15 residues. With 3 bases clipped from V and 4 bases from J, the junction kept 9 bases outside the gene matches. The CDR3 nucleotides read TGTGCCAGCAGCTCGAGTCGCAGGGGGACCTATGGCTACACCTTC. It encodes CASSSSRRGTYGYTF.

In the case of this clonotype: It is likely a read error, because the conserved phenylalanine at the end of the CDR3 is missing. The chain couples TRBV5-1 to TRBJ2-5; D is ambiguous. The CDR3 runs to 11 residues. The V gene's germline CDR1 is SGHRS and CDR2 YFSETQ. Trimming shortened V by 7 bases and J by 2 bases, and 6 bases separated the two germline ends. The CDR3 region is CASGLQETQYI. In DNA form, the CDR3 reads TGCGCCAGCGGCCTGCAAGAGACCCAGTACATC.

The sample holds many counts of this clonotype. The chain's CDR3 is CASSATGSYNEQFF. Written as DNA, the CDR3 is TGTGCCAGCAGTGCGACAGGGTCCTACAATGAGCAGTTCTTC. The chain employs TRBV6-4 and TRBJ2-1; 7 bases match TRBD1. Germline V gene data show CDR1 as MRHNA and CDR2 as SNTAGT. The CDR3 length is 14 residues. After removal of 4 bases from V and 1 base from J, the junction contained 1 base not matched to a gene.

The gene calls are TRBV12-3 or TRBV12-4 and TRBJ2-3; D is possibly TRBD2 (6 bases). The V end lost 2 bases, the J end lost 11 bases, and 20 bases lay between the germline ends. This CDR3 region has 15 residues. CDR3 residues: CASSLLAGSTDVQYF. The CDR3 coding sequence is TGTGCCAGCAGTTTACTGGCGGGAAGCACAGATGTGCAGTATTTT.

This clonotype has just a few counts. The chain couples TRBV6-5 to TRBJ2-7, with D possibly called TRBD1 or TRBD2 (6 bases each). With 2 bases removed from V and 4 bases from J, the gap between germline ends came to 18 bases. Germline CDR1 is MNHEY and CDR2 is SVGAGI. This CDR3 contains 16 residues. CDR3 loop: CASSYALRGGLYEQYF. The CDR3 nucleotides read TGTGCCAGCAGTTACGCGCTGCGAGGGGGGCTGTACGAGCAGTACTTC.

This rearrangement joins TRBV2 to TRBJ2-5; D is ambiguous. Trimming stripped 4 bases from V and 5 bases from J, with 14 bases between. The germline gives CDR1 SNHLY, CDR2 FYNNEI. The CDR3 consists of 14 residues. The CDR3 loop reads CASSAPAGRETQYF. The CDR3 DNA reads TGTGCCAGCAGTGCTCCGGCTGGCCGGGAGACCCAGTACTTC.

The gene calls are TRBV10-3 and TRBJ2-1, with 12 bases lining up with TRBD2. The germline V gene encodes CDR1 ENHRY and CDR2 SYGVKD. The CDR3 has 16 amino acids. Trimming cost V 4 bases and J 8 bases; bases outside gene matches: 9. The CDR3 sequence is CAISASPSGGAYEQFF. CDR3 coding DNA: TGTGCCATCAGTGCTTCACCTAGCGGGGGGGCCTATGAGCAGTTCTTC.

This sequence joins TRBV4-3 and TRBJ2-1; 9 nucleotides match TRBD2. The germline V gene has CDR1 LGHNA and CDR2 YSLEER. The CDR3 has 18 amino acids. Germline trimming cut 4 bases from V and 0 bases from J; bases unmatched to any gene: 10. The chain's CDR3 is CASSPTSPSGASYNEQFF. The DNA of the CDR3 is TGCGCCAGCAGCCCAACGTCCCCTAGCGGGGCCTCCTACAATGAGCAGTTCTTC.

This clonotype was seen at least ten times. The genes are TRBV5-1 and TRBJ2-7, with TRBD2 matching over 15 bases. Trimming at V came to 3 bases and at J to 3 bases, leaving 1 base not matched to a gene. The V gene's germline CDR1 is SGHRS and CDR2 YFSETQ. This CDR3 has 15 amino acids. CDR3 amino acids: CASSWTSGGGYEQYF. The CDR3 region has the DNA TGCGCCAGCAGCTGGACTAGCGGGGGGGGCTACGAGCAGTACTTC.

This chain uses TRBV24-1 with TRBJ2-1; the match to TRBD2 covers 8 bases. The CDR3 covers 15 residues. The germline V gene encodes CDR1 KGHDR and CDR2 SFDVKD. J was trimmed by 7 bases and V by 2 bases; bases with no gene match: 6. This CDR3 is CATSDSSGGLNEQFF. CDR3 sequence (DNA): TGTGCCACCAGTGATTCCAGCGGGGGCCTGAATGAGCAGTTCTTC.

Of note for this clonotype: It is likely a read error, because the conserved phenylalanine at the end of the CDR3 is missing. The genes are TRBV7-2 and TRBJ1-2, with TRBD1 matching 7 bases. The CDR3 has 15 residues. Germline V CDR1 and CDR2: SGHTA, FQGNSA. The V and J ends lost 5 bases and 6 bases, in that order; junction bases with no gene match: 12. CDR3 in amino acids: CASSPGGQALNGYTL. DNA for the CDR3: TGTGCCAGCAGCCCAGGGGGTCAGGCACTAAATGGCTACACCTTG.

This clonotype was found a few times. V gene TRBV4-2 combines with J gene TRBJ1-2; no clear D. The CDR3 spans 15 residues. Per the germline V gene, CDR1 is LGHNA and CDR2 is YNFKEQ. The V end lost 1 base, the J end lost 1 base, and 10 bases lay between the germline ends. The CDR3 loop is CASSQVVGNNYGYTF. In DNA form, the CDR3 reads TGTGCCAGCAGCCAAGTTGTGGGTAATAACTATGGCTACACCTTC.

The chain uses TRBV6-5 and TRBJ2-7; D uncertain. This CDR3 has 14 residues. Trimming removed 0 bases at V and 1 base at J, with 7 bases between. The germline gives CDR1 MNHEY, CDR2 SVGAGI. The CDR3 nucleotides are TGTGCCAGCAGTTACTCGACAAGTTCCTACGAGCAGTACTTC. Protein sequence: CASSYSTSSYEQYF.

V and J are TRBV29-1 and TRBJ1-1; D gene ambiguous. The V end was cut by 5 bases, the J end by 0 bases, with 13 bases between. Germline CDR1 is SQVTM and CDR2 is ANQGSEA. CDR3 size: 14 residues. The CDR3 sequence is CSVPFSVMNTEAFF. In DNA form, the CDR3 reads TGCAGCGTTCCCTTTTCGGTCATGAACACTGAAGCTTTCTTT. The entire variable domain, with the rest obtained from reference TRBV29-1 and TRBJ1-1, is as follows: SAVISQKPSRDICQRGTSLTIQCQVDSQVTMMFWYRQQPGQSLTLIATANQGSEATYESGFVIDKFPISRPNLTFSTLTVSNMSPEDSSIYLCSVPFSVMNTEAFFGQGTRLTVV.

The V call is TRBV30, the J call TRBJ2-3; 8 bases fit TRBD2. CDR3 length: 14 residues. V dropped 2 bases and J dropped 5; count of bases not matched to a gene: 6. CDR1 and CDR2 (germline): GTSNPN, SVGIG (reference sequence). The CDR3 here is CAWSSGGQGDTQYF. Here the CDR3 DNA reads TGTGCCTGGAGTTCGGGGGGGCAGGGAGATACGCAGTATTTT.

The J gene is TRBJ1-6, the V gene TRBV7-2; TRBD1 matches 7 bases. V was clipped by 6 bases and J by 8 bases; unmatched bases: 10. The CDR3 extends over 15 amino acids. CDR1 is SGHTA, CDR2 FQGNSA, per germline. The CDR3 is CASRRIDRDHSPLHF. The CDR3 DNA is TGTGCCAGCAGACGAATAGACAGGGATCATTCACCCCTCCACTTT. The variable domain in full, completed from reference TRBV7-2 and TRBJ1-6, reads GAGVSQSPSNKVTEKGKDVELRCDPISGHTALYWYRQSLGQGLEFLIYFQGNSAPDKSGLPSDRFSAERTGGSVSTLTIQRTQQEDSAVYLCASRRIDRDHSPLHFGNGTRLTVT.

V usage is TRBV18 and J usage is TRBJ1-2; D unclear. This CDR3 has 14 amino acids. V shed 2 bases and J shed 3 bases, with 10 bases lying between them. Germline CDR1 and CDR2: KGHSH and LQKENI. The CDR3 region is CASSPSEGHYGYTF. The CDR3 nucleotides are TGTGCCAGCTCACCATCGGAGGGCCACTATGGCTACACCTTC.

The chain uses TRBV24-1 and TRBJ2-5, with 8 bases matching TRBD2. There are 15 residues in the CDR3. The V and J ends lost 2 bases and 1 base, in that order; junction bases with no gene match: 2. CDR1 KGHDR and CDR2 SFDVKD come from the germline V gene. The CDR3 sequence: CATSDWGLGQETQYF. The CDR3 nucleotides are TGTGCCACCAGTGATTGGGGACTAGGCCAAGAGACCCAGTACTTC.

This clonotype has more than one count but fewer than ten. The chain employs TRBV5-1 and TRBJ2-6; D not resolved. CDR3 size: 14 residues. The V gene lost 5 bases and the J gene lost 2 bases, with 8 bases spanning the gap. The germline V gene has CDR1 SGHRS and CDR2 YFSETQ. The CDR3 spells CASSKETGANVLTF. In nucleotides, the CDR3 is TGCGCCAGCAGTAAAGAGACTGGGGCCAACGTCCTGACTTTC.

The V and J genes are TRBV27 and TRBJ2-5; tentative D call: TRBD1 (6 bases). V was clipped by 7 bases and J by 11 bases, with 26 bases between them. The CDR3 contains 15 residues. Per the germline V gene, CDR1 is MNHEY and CDR2 is SMNVEV (reference sequence). The CDR3 bases are TGTGCCAGCAAAACAACAGGGATCCGTTACAATGAGCAGTACTTC. Amino acids: CASKTTGIRYNEQYF.

The table lists this clonotype with many counts. The chain has TRBV5-1 and TRBJ2-7; perhaps TRBD1 as D (6 bases). Germline V gene lookup returns CDR1 SGHRS and CDR2 YFSETQ. The CDR3 sequence is 14 residues long. V shed 2 bases and J shed 6 bases, with 15 bases lying between them. As DNA, the CDR3 is TGCGCCAGCAGCTTTGCCAGGGGTACCGGCGAGCAGTACTTC. This codes for CASSFARGTGEQYF. Looking up the rest from reference TRBV5-1 and TRBJ2-7 gives the full variable domain: KAGVTQTPRYLIKTRGQQVTLSCSPISGHRSVSWYQQTPGQGLQFLFEYFSETQRNKGNFPGRFSGRQFSNSRSEMNVSTLELGDSALYLCASSFARGTGEQYFGPGTRLTVT.